The 30 T cell receptor beta chains below all came from one sample that was sequenced in a study of T cell changes during pregnancy in multiple sclerosis. TCRdb's table, derived via immunoSEQ multiplex PCR, lists solely in-frame clones and lacks some. The table lists about 46,000 clones, about 91% of them singletons. The source material was CD8+ T cells from peripheral blood mononuclear cells, sampled after pregnancy. Receptors originate from a female donor with multiple sclerosis, enrolled in a pregnancy study.

The chain recombines TRBV5-1 with TRBJ2-1; TRBD2 matches at 11 bases. This CDR3 is built from 15 residues. The V gene end was trimmed by 2 bases and the J gene end by 5 bases; junction bases not matched to a gene: 3. Germline V lookup: CDR1 SGHRS, CDR2 YFSETQ. The chain's CDR3 is CASSLSSGGHNEQFF. As DNA, the CDR3 is TGCGCCAGCAGCTTATCTAGCGGGGGGCACAATGAGCAGTTCTTC. The full variable domain, with the rest looked up from reference TRBV5-1 and TRBJ2-1, is KAGVTQTPRYLIKTRGQQVTLSCSPISGHRSVSWYQQTPGQGLQFLFEYFSETQRNKGNFPGRFSGRQFSNSRSEMNVSTLELGDSALYLCASSLSSGGHNEQFFGPGTRLTVL.

The chain recombines TRBV7-6 with TRBJ2-1; 8 bases fit TRBD1. J gave up 7 bases and V 3 bases, and 17 bases lay outside the gene matches. Germline lookup yields CDR1 SGHVS and CDR2 FNYEAQ. This CDR3 is built from 18 residues. In DNA, the CDR3 is TGTGCCAGCAGCTTCCCAAAAGAGATGACAGGGGATTATAATGAGCAGTTCTTC. Translated: CASSFPKEMTGDYNEQFF. Using reference TRBV7-6 and TRBJ2-1 for the parts outside the CDR3, the full variable domain is GAGVSQSPRYKVTKRGQDVALRCDPISGHVSLYWYRQALGQGPEFLTYFNYEAQQDKSGLPNDRFSAERPEGSISTLTIQRTEQRDSAMYRCASSFPKEMTGDYNEQFFGPGTRLTVL.

The chain links TRBV5-1 to TRBJ2-7; 12 positions agree with TRBD1. In germline, CDR1 is SGHRS, CDR2 YFSETQ. The CDR3 runs to 17 residues. The V gene end was trimmed by 0 bases and the J gene end by 2 bases; junction bases not matched to a gene: 6. The CDR3 loop reads CASSLDGTGGFAYEQYF. The CDR3 DNA reads as TGCGCCAGCAGCTTGGACGGGACAGGGGGCTTTGCCTACGAGCAGTACTTC.

The chain recombines TRBV9 with TRBJ1-1; no definite D call. The length of the CDR3 is 12 residues. The ends were cut back, 4 bases at V and 6 bases at J, with 10 bases in the middle. Germline assignment: CDR1 SGDLS and CDR2 YYNGEE. The CDR3 reads CASSNLAAEAFF. The CDR3 DNA reads as TGTGCCAGCAGCAATTTGGCCGCTGAAGCTTTCTTT.

The gene calls are TRBV27 and TRBJ2-7; TRBD1 agrees at 7 bases. CDR3 length: 12 amino acids. V gave up 8 bases and J gave up 6 bases; unmatched junction bases: 7. Germline V gene data show CDR1 as MNHEY and CDR2 as SMNVEV (reference sequence). The CDR3 loop reads CASGLTGAEQYF. The CDR3 nucleotides read TGTGCCAGCGGACTTACAGGGGCCGAGCAGTACTTC.

V gene TRBV16 combines with J gene TRBJ1-3; no clear D gene. CDR1 and CDR2 from the germline V gene are KGHSY and FQNENV. CDR3 size: 15 residues. V lost 3 bases, J lost 0 bases, and 9 bases lay in between. Here the CDR3 reads CASSQGALSGNTIYF. The CDR3 nucleotides read TGTGCCAGCAGCCAGGGAGCTCTCTCTGGAAACACCATATATTTT.

The J gene is TRBJ1-1, the V gene TRBV14, with a weak D call TRBD1 (5 bases). There are 13 residues in the CDR3. V lost 1 base, J lost 4 bases, and 7 bases lay in between. Germline CDR1 SGHDN, CDR2 FVKESK. The CDR3 coding sequence is TGTGCCAGCAGCCAAGGCAGGGTCACTGAAGCTTTCTTT. Translated: CASSQGRVTEAFF.

This chain uses TRBV7-2 with TRBJ1-1; 11 bases agree with TRBD1. The V and J ends lost 5 bases and 5 bases, in that order; junction bases with no gene match: 10. The CDR3 spans 16 residues. The germline V gene has CDR1 SGHTA and CDR2 FQGNSA. The DNA for the CDR3 is TGTGCCAGCAGCAAGTATCCCGGGACAGGGGGAACTGAAGCTTTCTTT. Encoded protein: CASSKYPGTGGTEAFF.

Note on this clone: The same CDR3 can be traced to other DNA sequences in this sample. This chain uses TRBV6-5 with TRBJ1-1; 7 nucleotides align to TRBD1. There are 13 residues in the CDR3. Germline CDR1 reads MNHEY; CDR2 reads SVGAGI. Unmatched junction bases numbered 5, after V lost 5 bases and J lost 5 bases. CDR3: CASSPGGNTEAFF. The CDR3 nucleotides read TGTGCCAGCAGTCCAGGGGGTAATACTGAAGCTTTCTTT.

The rearrangement uses TRBV4-1 and TRBJ1-2; 8 bases line up with TRBD1. The CDR3 is 16 residues long. V dropped 0 bases and J dropped 7; count of bases not matched to a gene: 10. CDR1 and CDR2 (germline): MGHRA, YSYEKL. The CDR3 region has the DNA TGCGCCAGCAGCCAAGAAGGGTTGACAGGGGTGAGTGGCTACACCTTC. This sequence encodes CASSQEGLTGVSGYTF.

The chain carries TRBV6-6 and TRBJ2-7; D not certain. V gave up 0 bases and J gave up 4 bases, with 10 bases separating them. This CDR3 is built from 14 residues. Germline loops: CDR1 MNHNY, CDR2 SVGAGI (reference sequence). The CDR3 loop is CASSYSSERYEQYF. In DNA, the CDR3 is TGTGCCAGCAGTTACTCTTCAGAGAGGTACGAGCAGTACTTC.

The chain carries TRBV2 and TRBJ1-3, with D unresolved. Germline V gene lookup returns CDR1 SNHLY and CDR2 FYNNEI. The CDR3 is 10 amino acids. The ends were cut back, 7 bases at V and 5 bases at J, with 3 bases in the middle. The DNA of the CDR3 is TGTGCCAGCAATAGAAACACCATATATTTT. Amino acids: CASNRNTIYF. The complete variable domain, with remaining parts taken from reference TRBV2 and TRBJ1-3, reads EPEVTQTPSHQVTQMGQEVILRCVPISNHLYFYWYRQILGQKVEFLVSFYNNEISEKSEIFDDQFSVERPDGSNFTLKIRSTKLEDSAMYFCASNRNTIYFGEGSWLTVV.

This clone has just one count. The gene calls are TRBV29-1 and TRBJ2-1; 8 bases map to TRBD1. Germline CDR1 is SQVTM and CDR2 is ANQGSEA. The CDR3 consists of 14 residues. V dropped 3 bases and J dropped 5; count of bases not matched to a gene: 6. For the CDR3, the DNA is TGCAGCGTTGAGGGCCAGGGGGCAAACAATGAGCAGTTCTTC. Translation: CSVEGQGANNEQFF.

This sequence joins TRBV5-5 and TRBJ1-5; maybe TRBD1 (6 bases). V was clipped by 1 base and J by 3 bases, with 11 bases between them. Germline-derived CDR1 and CDR2 are SGHKS and YYEKEE (reference sequence). The CDR3 consists of 15 residues. The CDR3: CASSLSRGHNQPQHF. The CDR3 DNA reads TGTGCCAGCAGCTTGAGTCGGGGACACAATCAGCCCCAGCATTTT.

The rearrangement uses TRBV5-4 and TRBJ2-3; 9 bases are shared with TRBD1. J lost 0 bases, V lost 4 bases, and 6 bases had no gene match. This CDR3 spans 16 amino acids. The V gene's germline CDR1 is SGHNT and CDR2 YYREEE (reference sequence). CDR3 sequence reads: CASSLGQGTSTDTQYF. CDR3 DNA sequence: TGTGCCAGCAGCCTGGGACAGGGAACTAGCACAGATACGCAGTATTTT. The entire variable domain, with the rest obtained from reference TRBV5-4 and TRBJ2-3, is as follows: ETGVTQSPTHLIKTRGQQVTLRCSSQSGHNTVSWYQQALGQGPQFIFQYYREEENGRGNFPPRFSGLQFPNYSSELNVNALELDDSALYLCASSLGQGTSTDTQYFGPGTRLTVL.

V gene TRBV5-4 combines with J gene TRBJ1-1; D gene uncertain. Germline V gene lookup returns CDR1 SGHNT and CDR2 YYREEE (reference sequence). The length of the CDR3 is 16 residues. Trimming removed 4 bases at V and 5 bases at J, with 21 bases between. The CDR3 DNA follows: TGTGCCAGCAGCCGGTGGGCCTATCTCAAAGAGACTGAAGCTTTCTTT. Translation gives CASSRWAYLKETEAFF.

J is TRBJ2-1 and V is TRBV6-4, with 8 nucleotides matching TRBD2. CDR1 and CDR2 from the germline V gene are MRHNA and SNTAGT. The CDR3 sequence is 14 residues long. V lost 4 bases to trimming and J lost 9 bases; unmatched junction nucleotides: 8. CDR3 sequence reads: CASSAGLEVGEQFF. CDR3 sequence (DNA): TGTGCCAGCAGTGCGGGACTAGAAGTGGGTGAGCAGTTCTTC.

This chain joins TRBV6-1 and TRBJ2-7; 8 bases match TRBD2. The V gene end was trimmed by 0 bases and the J gene end by 2 bases; junction bases not matched to a gene: 6. CDR1 and CDR2 (germline): MNHNS, SASEGT. This CDR3 contains 16 residues. Written as DNA, the CDR3 is TGTGCCAGCAGTGAAGCGCCAGCGGGAGAGGCCTACGAGCAGTACTTC. This sequence encodes CASSEAPAGEAYEQYF.

The V call is TRBV5-5, the J call TRBJ2-1; D not resolved. The CDR3 consists of 15 residues. Trimming cost V 0 bases and J 6 bases, with 13 bases left between them. Germline CDR1 reads SGHKS; CDR2 reads YYEKEE (reference sequence). The CDR3 spells CASSLAYFGFNEQFF. The CDR3 DNA reads TGTGCCAGCAGCTTGGCTTATTTTGGCTTCAATGAGCAGTTCTTC.

This clone appeared a single time. This rearrangement joins TRBV7-6 to TRBJ2-3; 8 positions agree with TRBD2. CDR3 length: 14 residues. The germline CDR1 and CDR2 sequences are SGHVS and FNYEAQ. J gave up 7 bases and V 4 bases, and 7 bases lay outside the gene matches. The CDR3 protein is CASSSQTSAHTQYF. CDR3 sequence (DNA): TGTGCCAGCAGCTCACAGACTAGCGCTCATACGCAGTATTTT.

This clone was observed a handful of times. The genes are TRBV30 and TRBJ1-2; D gene uncertain. V lost 1 base, J lost 7 bases, and 7 bases lay in between. In germline, CDR1 is GTSNPN, CDR2 SVGIG (reference sequence). This CDR3 is built from 11 residues. The chain's CDR3 is CAWSGGFGYTF. In nucleotides, the CDR3 is TGTGCCTGGAGTGGAGGATTTGGCTACACCTTC.

This clone was observed a single time. The chain is built from TRBV25-1 and TRBJ1-4; D might be TRBD1 (5 bases). V lost 5 bases, J lost 3 bases, and 10 bases lay in between. Germline assignment: CDR1 MGHDK and CDR2 SYGVNS. The CDR3 length is 14 residues. This CDR3 reads CASSSETANEKLFF. The CDR3 DNA reads as TGTGCCAGCAGTTCCGAGACAGCTAATGAAAAACTGTTTTTT.

The V and J genes are TRBV6-1 and TRBJ2-7, with 7 bases matching TRBD2. This CDR3 has 16 amino acids. V dropped 0 bases and J dropped 0; count of bases not matched to a gene: 5. Germline CDR1 and CDR2: MNHNS and SASEGT. DNA for the CDR3: TGTGCCAGCAGTGAAGCGGACGGGGGGAGCTCCTACGAGCAGTACTTC. It codes for CASSEADGGSSYEQYF.

The J gene is TRBJ2-5, the V gene TRBV11-3; TRBD1 might be the D (6 bases). Looked up from germline, CDR1 is SGHNT and CDR2 is YENEEA. V lost 4 bases and J lost 3, with 15 bases in between. The length of the CDR3 is 15 residues. The CDR3 DNA reads as TGTGCCAGCAGCTCGGACAGTGCCAGTAAAGAGACCCAGTACTTC. This sequence encodes CASSSDSASKETQYF.

The gene calls are TRBV7-9 and TRBJ2-1, with D maybe TRBD2 (5 bases). The CDR3 is made up of 12 amino acids. Trimming left V 1 base short and J 9 bases short, with 7 bases between. Germline CDR1 SEHNR, CDR2 FQNEAQ (reference sequence). The CDR3 coding sequence is TGTGCCAGCAGCTTAGGAGCGGTTGAGCAGTTCTTC. Protein product: CASSLGAVEQFF.

The chain is built from TRBV6-1 and TRBJ2-6, with 7 nucleotides matching TRBD2. V lost 3 bases, J lost 3 bases, and 2 bases stayed unmatched. This CDR3 spans 15 amino acids. Germline V gene lookup returns CDR1 MNHNS and CDR2 SASEGT. This chain's CDR3 is CASSEGEGGANVLTF. DNA for the CDR3: TGTGCCAGCAGTGAGGGGGAGGGTGGGGCCAACGTCCTGACTTTC.

This sequence joins TRBV6-6 and TRBJ1-1; no clear D gene. Germline loops: CDR1 MNHNY, CDR2 SVGAGI (reference sequence). CDR3 size: 14 residues. V was trimmed by 5 bases and J by 4 bases, leaving 14 bases between them. The CDR3 nucleotides read TGTGCCAGCAGTACCCCCGGAGGCGTCACTGAAGCTTTCTTT. This encodes CASSTPGGVTEAFF.

The chain uses TRBV12-5 and TRBJ2-5; possible D gene TRBD2, 5 bases. CDR3 length: 13 amino acids. V lost 5 bases, J lost 7 bases, and 14 bases lay in between. Germline lookup yields CDR1 LGHNT and CDR2 FRNRAP. CDR3 sequence reads: CASGPAEVGTQYF. In nucleotides, the CDR3 is TGTGCTAGTGGTCCGGCGGAGGTTGGGACCCAGTACTTC. Using reference TRBV12-5 and TRBJ2-5 for the parts outside the CDR3, the full variable domain is DARVTQTPRHKVTEMGQEVTMRCQPILGHNTVFWYRQTMMQGLELLAYFRNRAPLDDSGMPKDRFSAEMPDATLATLKIQPSEPRDSAVYFCASGPAEVGTQYFGPGTRLLVL.

DNA for the CDR3: TGTGCCAGCAGCGCGTCGTGGGGGACAGAGATCTACGAGCAGTACTTC. Translation: CASSASWGTEIYEQYF. V usage is TRBV11-1 and J usage is TRBJ2-7, with 7 positions matching TRBD1. The CDR3 length is 16 residues. Germline trimming cut 5 bases from V and 3 bases from J; bases unmatched to any gene: 13. CDR1 is SGHAT and CDR2 is FQDESV in the germline V gene (reference sequence).

The chain combines TRBV19 with TRBJ1-1; a weak D match, TRBD1 (5 bases). The CDR3 is made up of 11 amino acids. CDR1 LNHDA and CDR2 SQIVND come from the germline V gene (reference sequence). Trimming cost V 4 bases and J 6 bases, with 6 bases left between them. The CDR3 DNA is TGTGCCAGTAGTAAAGGGGCTGAAGCTTTCTTT. This gives the protein CASSKGAEAFF.